Below are 17 T cell receptor beta chains sequenced from a single sample in a study of blood T cells in healthy people across ages. Alongside a J-beta primer mix, a sample-barcoded 5' primer served in a second PCR lasting about 7 to 11 cycles. MiXCR was run by TCRdb on the 5' RACE reads, yielding one entry per CDR3 protein. The data hold approximately 900,000 distinct CDR3 sequences, with 45% to 50% observed a single time. Source material: blood. The receptor source for this set is a man aged 25 to 45 in good health.

J is TRBJ1-1 and V is TRBV28; D is unresolved. V lost 9 bases and J 1 base, leaving 15 bases between the germline ends. From germline, CDR1 is MDHEN and CDR2 SYDVKM. This CDR3 contains 14 residues. The CDR3 nucleotides are TGTGCCAGAACCAGACGCATGACGAACACTGAAGCTTTCTTT. This gives the protein CARTRRMTNTEAFF.

This clonotype was picked up one time. This sequence joins TRBV7-3 and TRBJ1-1; 7 bases are shared with TRBD1. This CDR3 is 15 amino acids long. CDR1 SGHTA and CDR2 FQGTGA come from the germline V gene. Trimming removed 2 bases from V and 5 bases from J; junction bases left unmatched: 8. CDR3 residues: CASSLLEGARTEAFF. The CDR3, as DNA: TGTGCCAGCAGCTTATTGGAGGGGGCGCGAACTGAAGCTTTCTTT.

V usage is TRBV12-3 or TRBV12-4 and J usage is TRBJ2-4; D gene ambiguous. The germline V and J ends were trimmed by 1 base and 7 bases, with 11 bases remaining between them. This CDR3 has 14 amino acids. This chain's CDR3 is CASSLDLPTNIQYF. The CDR3 nucleotides read TGTGCCAGCAGTTTAGATCTACCGACTAACATTCAGTACTTC.

The J gene is TRBJ2-3, the V gene TRBV19; the D is unclear. Trimming left V 6 bases short and J 6 bases short, with 16 bases between. This CDR3 comprises 14 residues. Germline V gene data show CDR1 as LNHDA and CDR2 as SQIVND (reference sequence). The CDR3 DNA reads as TGTGCCAGTAGGAAGACTCATACCGGGGATACGCAGTATTTT. The encoded protein is CASRKTHTGDTQYF.

The chain carries TRBV18 and TRBJ2-1; no clear D gene. Germline lookup yields CDR1 KGHSH and CDR2 LQKENI. Trimming cost V 1 base and J 9 bases, with 16 bases left between them. The length of the CDR3 is 15 residues. The CDR3 DNA is TGTGCCAGCTCACCACGGATATGGCCGTCGGGTGAGCAGTTCTTC. Translating it yields CASSPRIWPSGEQFF.

This clonotype occurred a few times. The gene calls are TRBV7-2 and TRBJ2-5, with 7 bases lining up with TRBD2. The CDR3 runs 15 residues. After removal of 3 bases from V and 5 bases from J, the junction contained 9 bases not matched to a gene. Germline V gene data show CDR1 as SGHTA and CDR2 as FQGNSA. The CDR3 region has the DNA TGTGCCAGCAGCTTCAACGGACTAGGTTCCGAGACCCAGTACTTC. It yields the protein CASSFNGLGSETQYF.

The chain combines TRBV2 with TRBJ2-7, with 10 bases that match TRBD1. The end of the DNA fits TRBJ2-5 better, so the J call may be wrong. The CDR3 is 14 residues long. From germline, CDR1 is SNHLY and CDR2 FYNNEI. The DNA for the CDR3 is TGTGCCAGCAGTGAAGCGGGACAGGGGGAGACCCAGTACTTC. This codes for CASSEAGQGETQYF.

The chain combines TRBV27 with TRBJ2-3; perhaps TRBD2 as D (6 bases). The CDR3 is 14 residues long. Germline CDR1 and CDR2: MNHEY and SMNVEV (reference sequence). The V end lost 1 base, the J end lost 2 bases, and 7 bases lay between the germline ends. The CDR3 DNA reads TGTGCCAGCAGTTTATGGGACTCCACAGATACGCAGTATTTT. It is translated as CASSLWDSTDTQYF.

In its sample, this clonotype was seen a few times. The V call is TRBV29-1, the J call TRBJ2-3; TRBD1 agrees at 7 bases. The trim removed 5 bases at V and 6 bases at J, leaving 5 bases unmatched. Germline V gives CDR1 SQVTM, CDR2 ANQGSEA. The CDR3 has 12 amino acids. In DNA form, the CDR3 reads TGCAGCGTTAGTCAGGGGGATGATACGCAGTATTTT. Translating it yields CSVSQGDDTQYF.

The CDR3 DNA reads as TGCGCCAGCAGTGCCCGGCTAGTGTCCTACAATGAGCAGTTCTTC. It codes for CASSARLVSYNEQFF. V and J are TRBV5-1 and TRBJ2-1, with D unclear. V shed 5 bases and J shed 1 base, with 13 bases lying between them. The V gene's germline CDR1 is SGHRS and CDR2 YFSETQ. The CDR3 is 15 amino acids.

The chain uses TRBV4-1 and TRBJ2-1, with TRBD1 matching 7 bases. J gave up 7 bases and V 8 bases, and 14 bases lay outside the gene matches. Germline CDR1 reads MGHRA; CDR2 reads YSYEKL. The CDR3 extends over 15 amino acids. For the CDR3, the DNA is TGCGCCAGCGGCGAACCGGGACAGAAAGGAAATGAGCAGTTCTTC. Protein: CASGEPGQKGNEQFF.

The V and J genes are TRBV6-1 and TRBJ2-7; TRBD1 is a possible D gene (6 bases). Looked up from germline, CDR1 is MNHNS and CDR2 is SASEGT. This CDR3 is 14 amino acids long. Trimming pared 6 bases from V and 2 bases from J, leaving 14 bases between. CDR3 in amino acids: CASRTDSLTYEQYF. As DNA, the CDR3 is TGTGCCAGCAGGACGGACAGTTTAACCTACGAGCAGTACTTC.

This clonotype was observed a few times. The rearrangement joins TRBV6-5 to TRBJ2-5, with TRBD2 identical over 8 bases. This CDR3 has 14 amino acids. CDR1 is MNHEY and CDR2 is SVGAGI in the germline V gene. With V trimmed by 5 bases and J by 5 bases, 7 bases remained unmatched. In DNA form, the CDR3 reads TGTGCCAGCAGTCCCGGGACTAGGGTTGAGACCCAGTACTTC. Encoded protein: CASSPGTRVETQYF.

This chain links TRBV6-2 or TRBV6-3 with TRBJ1-1, with a tentative D call TRBD1 (6 bases). Between the trimmed V and J ends, which lost 7 bases and 9 bases, there was a span of 15 bases. The CDR3 has 12 residues. Germline V gives CDR1 MNHEY, CDR2 SVGEGT. The CDR3 is CASNTEGGQAFF. CDR3 DNA: TGTGCCAGCAACACCGAGGGGGGACAAGCTTTCTTT.

The chain recombines TRBV20-1 with TRBJ2-5; a weak D match, TRBD1 (6 bases). This CDR3 spans 13 amino acids. CDR1 and CDR2 (germline): DFQATT, SNEGSKA (reference sequence). V was cut by 6 bases and J by 11 bases, with 22 bases left in between. CDR3 in amino acids: CSATRGPTSPQYF. CDR3 in DNA: TGCAGTGCAACCAGGGGCCCCACATCCCCGCAGTACTTC.

The chain uses TRBV5-1 and TRBJ1-2, with D unclear. This CDR3 has 15 residues. Germline lookup yields CDR1 SGHRS and CDR2 YFSETQ. The V end lost 6 bases, the J end lost 0 bases, and 15 bases lay between the germline ends. This chain's CDR3 is CASTPFEGANYGYTF. CDR3 coding DNA: TGCGCCAGCACCCCCTTCGAAGGAGCTAACTATGGCTACACCTTC.

The table lists this clonotype with many counts. The chain recombines TRBV2 with TRBJ2-1; tentatively, D is TRBD1 (5 bases). The V and J ends lost 5 bases and 9 bases respectively, with 17 bases between them. From germline, CDR1 is SNHLY and CDR2 FYNNEI. The CDR3 has 14 residues. CDR3 protein: CASSKDLGQGEQFF. In DNA form, the CDR3 reads TGTGCCAGCAGTAAGGATTTAGGCCAGGGTGAGCAGTTCTTC.